The present T cell receptor (beta chain) was sequenced within a study of shared clonotypes between healthy human individuals. In replicate PCRs of sorted subsets, roughly 200 ng DNA, some 28,000 T cell genomes, was used. Original data processing: ImmunoSEQ gave junction-only sequences without quality scores, so filtering differed. Method: immunoSEQ multiplex PCR; TCRdb's copy keeps in-frame clones and lacks some. That table gives V, J and clone size, and the DNA gave D and trimming. The table records 550,000 to 800,000 clones, about 92% of them present only once. The CDR3 spans 12 residues. Germline V gives CDR1 ENHRY, CDR2 SYGVKD. Trimming pared 3 bases from V and 6 bases from J, leaving 9 bases between.

The chain carries TRBV10-3 and TRBJ2-7; D gene ambiguous. Sequencing was carried out using memory CD8+ T cells from PBMCs. Indicated subset: CD45RO+ cells pooled with CCR7-negative TemRA cells. This clonotype was sampled from a man aged 18 to 30 in good health. Some clones in this sample may be carry-over from other donors' samples. CDR3: CAISDARREQYF. The CDR3 DNA reads TGTGCCATCAGTGATGCCCGACGCGAGCAGTACTTC.